The 19 T cell receptor beta chains given below trace back to one sample, sequenced in a study of blood T cell repertoires in COVID-19. The repertoire was sequenced with immunoSEQ multiplex PCR; TCRdb's copy has only in-frame clones and lacks some. The table lists roughly 100,000 clones, 80% of them singletons. Sample: peripheral blood. The source is a human donor in a cohort sampled during active COVID-19.

The chain joins TRBV19 to TRBJ2-5; 9 positions match TRBD1. Germline V gene data show CDR1 as LNHDA and CDR2 as SQIVND (reference sequence). This CDR3 spans 14 amino acids. V lost 3 bases to trimming and J lost 5 bases; unmatched junction nucleotides: 4. CDR3 sequence: CASSIRDRAETQYF. CDR3 nucleotides: TGTGCCAGTAGTATTAGGGACAGGGCGGAGACCCAGTACTTC.

This clone showed up just once. V gene TRBV2 combines with J gene TRBJ2-1, with 7 bases that match TRBD2. CDR3 length: 14 residues. Per the germline V gene, CDR1 is SNHLY and CDR2 is FYNNEI. J gave up 5 bases and V 7 bases, and 8 bases lay outside the gene matches. The CDR3 nucleotides read TGTGCCAGCACTAAGGGGACTACTGACAATGAGCAGTTCTTC. Residues: CASTKGTTDNEQFF.

The V and J genes are TRBV5-4 and TRBJ1-3; D is possibly TRBD1 (6 bases). Germline V gene data show CDR1 as SGHNT and CDR2 as YYREEE (reference sequence). This CDR3 contains 16 residues. The V and J ends lost 4 bases and 2 bases respectively, with 16 bases between them. CDR3 region: CASSRRAGTTGNTIYF. The CDR3 DNA reads TGTGCCAGCAGCCGTCGAGCCGGGACAACTGGAAACACCATATATTTT.

This clone turned up a few times. The chain employs TRBV6-5 and TRBJ1-6; D gene uncertain. CDR1 and CDR2 (germline): MNHEY, SVGAGI. V was clipped by 7 bases and J by 4 bases, with 14 bases between them. The CDR3 loop spans 15 amino acids. CDR3 in amino acids: CASTPREPYNSPLHF. The CDR3 coding sequence is TGTGCCAGCACCCCCCGAGAGCCATATAATTCACCCCTCCACTTT.

V and J are TRBV19 and TRBJ2-7; 10 bases line up with TRBD2. There are 16 residues in the CDR3. The J segment lost 1 base and the V segment lost 2 bases, leaving 5 bases of the junction unmatched. Germline values: CDR1 LNHDA, CDR2 SQIVND (reference sequence). The CDR3 region has the DNA TGTGCCAGTAGTATAAGGGTAGCGGGAGGTTCCTACGAGCAGTACTTC. This codes for CASSIRVAGGSYEQYF.

A single count supports this clone. The genes are TRBV20-1 and TRBJ2-1; 10 nucleotides agree with TRBD1. This CDR3 contains 13 residues. Germline V gene data show CDR1 as DFQATT and CDR2 as SNEGSKA (reference sequence). Trimming removed 3 bases from V and 10 bases from J; junction bases left unmatched: 6. CDR3: CSASKSTGGEQFF. The CDR3 DNA reads as TGCAGTGCTAGTAAATCGACAGGGGGCGAGCAGTTCTTC.

The chain couples TRBV2 to TRBJ1-4, with TRBD1 matching over 10 bases. The CDR3 has 14 amino acids. With V trimmed by 6 bases and J by 6 bases, 4 bases remained unmatched. Germline CDR1 is SNHLY and CDR2 is FYNNEI. The CDR3 DNA is TGTGCCAGCAGGGAGGGGACAGGGGATGAAAAACTGTTTTTT. It is translated as CASREGTGDEKLFF.

This chain connects TRBV5-1 to TRBJ2-7; D is undetermined. V dropped 2 bases and J dropped 1 base, with 7 bases sitting between them. CDR1 and CDR2 from the germline V gene are SGHRS and YFSETQ. The CDR3 spans 13 residues. CDR3 sequence: CASSLAQSYEQYF. CDR3 coding DNA: TGCGCCAGCAGCTTAGCACAGTCCTACGAGCAGTACTTC.

In regard to this clone: An end of the junction differs from the germline gene, which may be a read error. CDR3 DNA: TGTGCCAGCAGTCCAGGGGACACTGAAGCTTTCTTT. Translation: CASSPGDTEAFF. The chain combines TRBV24-1 with TRBJ1-1; D perhaps matches TRBD1 (6 bases). The length of the CDR3 is 12 residues. Germline V gene sequence: CDR1 KGHDR, CDR2 SFDVKD.

The rearrangement uses TRBV14 and TRBJ1-1; 9 bases agree with TRBD1. This CDR3 has 14 amino acids. V trimming: 4 bases; J trimming: 7 bases; junction bases outside the gene matches: 7. Germline V gene lookup returns CDR1 SGHDN and CDR2 FVKESK. The CDR3 nucleotides read TGTGCCAGCAGCCGCGGGGGGACAGGGTATGAAGCTTTCTTT. Encoded protein: CASSRGGTGYEAFF.

The chain links TRBV10-3 to TRBJ2-7; 9 bases line up with TRBD2. J lost 2 bases, V lost 8 bases, and 10 bases had no gene match. Germline values: CDR1 ENHRY, CDR2 SYGVKD. The CDR3 length is 15 residues. CDR3 bases: TGTGCCATCTCATCAGGCCTAGCGGGGCCCTACGAGCAGTACTTC. Residues: CAISSGLAGPYEQYF.

The chain combines TRBV13 with TRBJ2-7; TRBD2 aligns across 8 bases. The CDR3 contains 20 residues. Germline CDR1 PRHDT, CDR2 FYEKMQ (reference sequence). J lost 0 bases, V lost 5 bases, and 21 bases had no gene match. CDR3 nucleotide sequence: TGTGCCAGCAGCAAAGATCGGCCCAGCGGGAGAACAGAGGGCTCCTACGAGCAGTACTTC. The encoded protein is CASSKDRPSGRTEGSYEQYF.

The genes are TRBV5-1 and TRBJ1-3, with D perhaps TRBD1 (5 bases). V lost 1 base to trimming and J lost 6 bases, with 8 bases between them. The CDR3 contains 13 residues. Germline V CDR1 and CDR2: SGHRS, YFSETQ. CDR3 residues: CASSLSGENTIYF. DNA for the CDR3: TGCGCCAGCAGCTTGTCGGGGGAAAACACCATATATTTT.

This CDR3 reads CASSFTGTNEKLFF. CDR3 DNA: TGCGCCAGCAGCTTCACAGGGACAAATGAAAAACTGTTTTTT. This sequence joins TRBV5-1 and TRBJ1-4, with D possibly TRBD1 on 6 matching bases. CDR1 is SGHRS and CDR2 is YFSETQ in the germline V gene. This CDR3 comprises 14 residues. Trimming pared 2 bases from V and 5 bases from J, leaving 10 bases between.

CDR3 bases: TGTGCCAGCAGTCCTCTGAGGGGAGGGTCCTACGAGCAGTACTTC. This encodes CASSPLRGGSYEQYF. This rearrangement joins TRBV27 to TRBJ2-7; 7 bases align to TRBD2. Germline lookup yields CDR1 MNHEY and CDR2 SMNVEV (reference sequence). The J segment lost 1 base and the V segment lost 5 bases, leaving 8 bases of the junction unmatched. The length of the CDR3 is 15 residues.

The chain recombines TRBV10-3 with TRBJ2-7; D is ambiguous. The V end lost 3 bases, the J end lost 4 bases, and 7 bases lay between the germline ends. The germline V gene has CDR1 ENHRY and CDR2 SYGVKD. The length of the CDR3 is 12 residues. This CDR3 is CAISDFPYEQYF. In DNA, the CDR3 is TGTGCCATCAGTGATTTCCCGTACGAGCAGTACTTC.

The chain employs TRBV2 and TRBJ1-1, with 11 bases fitting TRBD1. Per germline, CDR1 SNHLY and CDR2 FYNNEI. The V and J ends lost 5 bases and 5 bases, in that order; junction bases with no gene match: 4. The CDR3 loop spans 14 amino acids. CDR3 bases: TGTGCCAGCAGTTTCCGGGACAGGGGGACTGAAGCTTTCTTT. It yields the protein CASSFRDRGTEAFF.

The chain is built from TRBV30 and TRBJ1-4; D is ambiguous. CDR1 GTSNPN and CDR2 SVGIG come from the germline V gene (reference sequence). V dropped 4 bases and J dropped 10 bases, with 10 bases sitting between them. This CDR3 has 11 amino acids. The CDR3 nucleotides are TGTGCCTGGAAAGGTTCGGGAAAACTGTTTTTT. Encoded protein: CAWKGSGKLFF.

The rearrangement joins TRBV18 to TRBJ2-6, with D possibly matching TRBD2 (6 bases). The CDR3 is 17 amino acids. Germline V gives CDR1 KGHSH, CDR2 LQKENI. Trimming took off 6 bases at V and 0 bases at J, with 15 bases between the two ends. The CDR3 bases are TGTGCCAGCTCTCCTAGGGGAGGCCTCTCTGGGGCCAACGTCCTGACTTTC. Amino acids: CASSPRGGLSGANVLTF.